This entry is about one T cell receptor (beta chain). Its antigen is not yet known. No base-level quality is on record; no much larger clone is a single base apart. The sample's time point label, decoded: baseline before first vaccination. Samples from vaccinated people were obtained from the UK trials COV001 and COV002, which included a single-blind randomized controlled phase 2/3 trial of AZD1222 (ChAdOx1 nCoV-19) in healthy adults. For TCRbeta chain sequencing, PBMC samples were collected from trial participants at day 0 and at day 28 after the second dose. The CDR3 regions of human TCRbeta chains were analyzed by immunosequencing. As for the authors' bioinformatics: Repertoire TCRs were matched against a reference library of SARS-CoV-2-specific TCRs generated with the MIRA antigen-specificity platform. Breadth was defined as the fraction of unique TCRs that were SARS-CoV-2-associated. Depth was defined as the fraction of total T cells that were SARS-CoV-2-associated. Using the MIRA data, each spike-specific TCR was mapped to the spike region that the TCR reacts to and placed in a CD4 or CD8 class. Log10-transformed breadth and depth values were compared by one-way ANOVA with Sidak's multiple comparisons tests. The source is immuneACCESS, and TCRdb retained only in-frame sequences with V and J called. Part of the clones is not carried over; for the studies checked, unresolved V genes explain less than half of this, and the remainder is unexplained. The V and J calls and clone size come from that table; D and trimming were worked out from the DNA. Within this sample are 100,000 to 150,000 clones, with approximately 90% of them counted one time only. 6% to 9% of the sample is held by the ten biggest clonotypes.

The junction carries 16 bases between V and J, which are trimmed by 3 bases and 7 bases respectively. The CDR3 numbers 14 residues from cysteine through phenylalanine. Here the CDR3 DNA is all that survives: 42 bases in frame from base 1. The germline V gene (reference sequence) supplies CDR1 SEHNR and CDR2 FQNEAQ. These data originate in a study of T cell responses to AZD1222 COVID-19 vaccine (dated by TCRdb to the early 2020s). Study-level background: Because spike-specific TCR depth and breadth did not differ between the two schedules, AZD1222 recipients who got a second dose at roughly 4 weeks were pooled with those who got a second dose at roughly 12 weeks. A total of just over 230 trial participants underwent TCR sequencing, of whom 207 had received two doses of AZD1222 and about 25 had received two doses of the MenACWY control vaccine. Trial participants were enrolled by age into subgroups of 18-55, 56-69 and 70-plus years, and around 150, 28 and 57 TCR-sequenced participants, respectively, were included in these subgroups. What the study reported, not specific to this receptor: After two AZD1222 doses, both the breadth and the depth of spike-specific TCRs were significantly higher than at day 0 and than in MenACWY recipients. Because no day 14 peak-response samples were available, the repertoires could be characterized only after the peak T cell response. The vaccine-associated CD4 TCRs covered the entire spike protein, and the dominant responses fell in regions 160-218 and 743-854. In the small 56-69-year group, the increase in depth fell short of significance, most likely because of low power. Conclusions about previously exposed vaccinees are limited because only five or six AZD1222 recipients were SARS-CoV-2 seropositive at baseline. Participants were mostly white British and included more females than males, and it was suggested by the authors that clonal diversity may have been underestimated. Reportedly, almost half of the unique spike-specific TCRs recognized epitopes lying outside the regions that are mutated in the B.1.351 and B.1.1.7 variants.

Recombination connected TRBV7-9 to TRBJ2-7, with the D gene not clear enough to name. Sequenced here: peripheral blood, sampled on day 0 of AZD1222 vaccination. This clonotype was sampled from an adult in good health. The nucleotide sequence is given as TGTGCCAGCAGCTTTAATTACCAGGAGCCAGAGCAGTACTTC. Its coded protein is CASSFNYQEPEQYF.